The next 25 T cell receptor beta chains were all read from a single sample in a study of shared clonotypes between healthy human individuals. Here immunoSEQ multiplex PCR was the method, and the copy in TCRdb shows in-frame clones only, minus some. The table shows roughly 500,000 clones, with more than 95% occurring only once. The sample consisted of naive CD4+ T cells sorted from blood. As for subset: CD45RA+ positively selected. The receptor set was obtained from a woman under 40 in good health.

The chain combines TRBV28 with TRBJ2-1, with 11 nucleotides matching TRBD2. CDR1 is MDHEN and CDR2 is SYDVKM in the germline V gene. J lost 9 bases, V lost 5 bases, and 12 bases had no gene match. The CDR3 is made up of 16 amino acids. The CDR3 is CASSRYGPSGGFEQFF. The CDR3 DNA reads as TGTGCCAGCAGTCGCTACGGGCCTAGCGGGGGGTTTGAGCAGTTCTTC.

The rearrangement joins TRBV6-5 to TRBJ1-4; D perhaps matches TRBD1 (6 bases). V lost 7 bases to trimming and J lost 7 bases, with 19 bases between them. Germline V CDR1 and CDR2: MNHEY, SVGAGI. There are 15 residues in the CDR3. In nucleotides, the CDR3 is TGTGCCAGCAACCACGGGGGGGCCGGTGGTGAAAAACTGTTTTTT. Amino acids: CASNHGGAGGEKLFF.

This clone has only a few counts. The chain combines TRBV4-1 with TRBJ1-5; D not resolved. From germline, CDR1 is MGHRA and CDR2 YSYEKL. The length of the CDR3 is 15 residues. The germline V and J ends were trimmed by 1 base and 2 bases, with 9 bases remaining between them. The CDR3 DNA reads as TGCGCCAGCAGCCAAGTGCAGGAGGGCAATCAGCCCCAGCATTTT. Its protein is CASSQVQEGNQPQHF.

V gene TRBV5-1 combines with J gene TRBJ1-2; 9 bases map to TRBD1. J gave up 6 bases and V 3 bases, and 6 bases lay outside the gene matches. This CDR3 is built from 14 residues. Germline V CDR1 and CDR2: SGHRS, YFSETQ. The CDR3 nucleotides are TGCGCCAGCAGCTCGGGACAGGGTTGGGATGGCTACACCTTC. Its translation is CASSSGQGWDGYTF.

The J gene is TRBJ2-5, the V gene TRBV11-2, with 14 bases aligning to TRBD2. Germline V gene lookup returns CDR1 SGHAT and CDR2 FQNNGV. The CDR3 spans 17 residues. V gave up 1 base and J gave up 4 bases; unmatched junction bases: 5. CDR3 in DNA: TGTGCCAGCAGCTTAGTTGGGACTAGCGGGAGTAGAGAGACCCAGTACTTC. Translation: CASSLVGTSGSRETQYF.

The chain uses TRBV28 and TRBJ1-6; tentative D call: TRBD1 (6 bases). Germline values: CDR1 MDHEN, CDR2 SYDVKM. V dropped 4 bases and J dropped 8 bases, with 15 bases sitting between them. CDR3 size: 15 residues. CDR3 amino acids: CASSYTGRGDSPLHF. CDR3 in DNA: TGTGCCAGCAGTTATACAGGGCGAGGGGATTCACCCCTCCACTTT. The entire variable domain, with the rest obtained from reference TRBV28 and TRBJ1-6, is as follows: DVKVTQSSRYLVKRTGEKVFLECVQDMDHENMFWYRQDPGLGLRLIYFSYDVKMKEKGDIPEGYSVSREKKERFSLILESASTNQTSMYLCASSYTGRGDSPLHFGNGTRLTVT.

The chain employs TRBV19 and TRBJ1-5; TRBD1 matches at 9 bases. CDR3 length equals 16 residues. The ends lost 2 bases at V and 6 bases at J; junction bases unmatched: 8. Germline loops: CDR1 LNHDA, CDR2 SQIVND (reference sequence). CDR3 in amino acids: CASSISRDRELQPQHF. CDR3 DNA: TGTGCCAGTAGTATAAGCCGGGACAGGGAGCTTCAGCCCCAGCATTTT. Complete variable domain (other parts from reference TRBV19 and TRBJ1-5): DGGITQSPKYLFRKEGQNVTLSCEQNLNHDAMYWYRQDPGQGLRLIYYSQIVNDFQKGDIAEGYSVSREKKESFPLTVTSAQKNPTAFYLCASSISRDRELQPQHFGDGTRLSIL.

This clone appeared a single time. The chain carries TRBV6-5 and TRBJ1-2; D unclear. V was trimmed by 0 bases and J by 0 bases, leaving 11 bases between them. This CDR3 has 16 residues. Germline V gene lookup returns CDR1 MNHEY and CDR2 SVGAGI. The chain's CDR3 is CASSYSWVLANYGYTF. CDR3 DNA: TGTGCCAGCAGTTACTCTTGGGTTTTAGCTAACTATGGCTACACCTTC.

This sequence joins TRBV5-8 and TRBJ1-1; D may be TRBD1 (6 bases). V lost 0 bases and J lost 3, with 9 bases in between. CDR1 SGHTS and CDR2 YDEGEE come from the germline V gene. CDR3 length: 14 amino acids. The CDR3 DNA is TGTGCCAGCAGCTTGGTAGGGGGGGACACTGAAGCTTTCTTT. This gives the protein CASSLVGGDTEAFF.

V gene TRBV5-1 combines with J gene TRBJ2-4; possibly TRBD1 or TRBD2 for D (6 bases each). This CDR3 has 16 residues. Germline CDR1 is SGHRS and CDR2 is YFSETQ. With 4 bases removed from V and 3 bases from J, the gap between germline ends came to 17 bases. CDR3 sequence reads: CASSPQSGGGKNIQYF. The CDR3 DNA sequence: TGCGCCAGCAGCCCGCAGTCCGGGGGCGGCAAAAACATTCAGTACTTC. Supplemented by reference TRBV5-1 and TRBJ2-4, the full variable domain reads KAGVTQTPRYLIKTRGQQVTLSCSPISGHRSVSWYQQTPGQGLQFLFEYFSETQRNKGNFPGRFSGRQFSNSRSEMNVSTLELGDSALYLCASSPQSGGGKNIQYFGAGTRLSVL.

CDR3 protein: CASSPLQGGGEKLFF. The DNA of the CDR3 is TGTGCCAGTAGCCCCCTCCAGGGAGGGGGTGAAAAACTGTTTTTT. The chain has TRBV19 and TRBJ1-4; TRBD1 is a possible D gene (6 bases). V was cut by 6 bases and J by 7 bases, with 18 bases left in between. Germline V gene data show CDR1 as LNHDA and CDR2 as SQIVND (reference sequence). The CDR3 loop spans 15 amino acids.

The CDR3 coding sequence is TGTGCCAGCAGCCCCACAGATACGCAGTATTTT. This gives the protein CASSPTDTQYF. This chain connects TRBV7-2 to TRBJ2-3; no firm D call. This CDR3 is 11 amino acids long. Trimming cost V 5 bases and J 2 bases, with 2 bases left between them. Looked up from germline, CDR1 is SGHTA and CDR2 is FQGNSA.

The chain is built from TRBV7-8 and TRBJ2-1, with a weak D call TRBD1 (6 bases). Trimming stripped 2 bases from V and 6 bases from J, with 14 bases between. This CDR3 contains 15 residues. Germline V gene data show CDR1 as SGHVS and CDR2 as FQNEAQ. CDR3 protein: CASSLRSARGNEQFF. CDR3 nucleotide sequence: TGTGCCAGCAGCTTACGGAGCGCCAGGGGCAATGAGCAGTTCTTC.

This chain links TRBV19 with TRBJ1-5; a weak D match, TRBD1 (6 bases). The V gene's germline CDR1 is LNHDA and CDR2 SQIVND (reference sequence). This CDR3 is 16 amino acids long. Trimming took off 8 bases at V and 0 bases at J, with 17 bases between the two ends. Written as DNA, the CDR3 is TGTGCCAGTGGGATAGTACAGGGACATAGCAATCAGCCCCAGCATTTT. It specifies CASGIVQGHSNQPQHF.

The chain combines TRBV7-9 with TRBJ2-7; TRBD2 is a possible D gene (6 bases). There are 17 residues in the CDR3. V lost 5 bases to trimming and J lost 0 bases, with 20 bases between them. Germline loops: CDR1 SEHNR, CDR2 FQNEAQ (reference sequence). The chain's CDR3 is CASSTKAGTGSSYEQYF. The CDR3 DNA follows: TGTGCCAGCAGCACTAAAGCCGGGACCGGGAGCTCCTACGAGCAGTACTTC.

This sequence joins TRBV28 and TRBJ1-6, with 8 bases fitting TRBD1. Germline V gene data show CDR1 as MDHEN and CDR2 as SYDVKM. This CDR3 is 14 amino acids long. J lost 10 bases, V lost 5 bases, and 7 bases had no gene match. The CDR3 protein is CASSPGQVRSPLHF. DNA of the CDR3: TGTGCCAGCAGTCCGGGACAGGTCCGCTCACCCCTCCACTTT.

The chain combines TRBV27 with TRBJ1-6, with D perhaps matching TRBD1 (5 bases). Germline loops: CDR1 MNHEY, CDR2 SMNVEV (reference sequence). There are 14 residues in the CDR3. The germline V and J ends were trimmed by 6 bases and 5 bases, with 11 bases remaining between them. Written as DNA, the CDR3 is TGTGCCAGCAGCCGAAGGACAAATAATTCACCCCTCCACTTT. It yields the protein CASSRRTNNSPLHF.

The chain joins TRBV7-9 to TRBJ2-7, with D possibly matching TRBD2 (5 bases). From germline, CDR1 is SEHNR and CDR2 FQNEAQ (reference sequence). Trimming removed 4 bases at V and 0 bases at J, with 16 bases between. The CDR3 runs 16 residues. The CDR3 protein is CASSSRTAPFSYEQYF. In nucleotides, the CDR3 is TGTGCCAGCAGCTCCCGGACTGCCCCCTTCTCCTACGAGCAGTACTTC.

V and J are TRBV27 and TRBJ2-7; D possibly corresponds to TRBD2 (6 bases). V shed 0 bases and J shed 1 base, with 13 bases lying between them. Germline CDR1 MNHEY, CDR2 SMNVEV (reference sequence). CDR3 length equals 16 residues. The CDR3 protein is CASSLSPLASSYEQYF. CDR3 sequence (DNA): TGTGCCAGCAGTTTATCGCCCCTAGCGAGTTCCTACGAGCAGTACTTC.

This chain uses TRBV28 with TRBJ1-4; a possible D gene is TRBD1 (6 bases). The CDR3 spans 15 residues. V lost 0 bases, J lost 6 bases, and 11 bases lay in between. The germline CDR1 and CDR2 sequences are MDHEN and SYDVKM. Here the CDR3 DNA reads TGTGCCAGCAGTTTATGGGCAGGGGCATATGAAAAACTGTTTTTT. It is translated as CASSLWAGAYEKLFF.

V is TRBV6-5 and J is TRBJ1-5; D perhaps matches TRBD1 (5 bases). Trimming pared 6 bases from V and 4 bases from J, leaving 10 bases between. CDR3 size: 13 residues. Germline V gene data show CDR1 as MNHEY and CDR2 as SVGAGI. DNA for the CDR3: TGTGCCAGCAGCAGGGACCTGAATCAGCCCCAGCATTTT. Translating gives CASSRDLNQPQHF.

The genes are TRBV2 and TRBJ2-2; D might be TRBD2 (5 bases). Germline CDR1 SNHLY, CDR2 FYNNEI. This CDR3 has 15 residues. V was trimmed by 7 bases and J by 2 bases, leaving 14 bases between them. CDR3 residues: CASTIFGINTGELFF. Written as DNA, the CDR3 is TGTGCCAGCACTATATTCGGGATAAACACCGGGGAGCTGTTTTTT.

The chain employs TRBV7-2 and TRBJ2-7, with 9 nucleotides matching TRBD2. J lost 2 bases, V lost 5 bases, and 13 bases had no gene match. This CDR3 is built from 17 residues. Per germline, CDR1 SGHTA and CDR2 FQGNSA. The chain's CDR3 is CASSRSISGRTPYEQYF. CDR3 DNA sequence: TGTGCCAGCAGCCGATCAATAAGCGGGAGGACCCCCTACGAGCAGTACTTC.

CDR3 bases: TGTGCCAGCATTGCTAGCGGGACGGAGACCCAGTACTTC. Encoded protein: CASIASGTETQYF. V usage is TRBV6-5 and J usage is TRBJ2-5, with 9 bases lining up with TRBD2. Germline V lookup: CDR1 MNHEY, CDR2 SVGAGI. The V segment lost 7 bases and the J segment 5 bases; nucleotides outside the gene matches: 5. CDR3 length: 13 amino acids.

The chain joins TRBV14 to TRBJ2-5; D is uncertain. Germline V gives CDR1 SGHDN, CDR2 FVKESK. V lost 2 bases to trimming and J lost 1 base, with 5 bases between them. This CDR3 region has 13 residues. CDR3 protein: CASSQNLQETQYF. In nucleotides, the CDR3 is TGTGCCAGCAGCCAAAACCTCCAAGAGACCCAGTACTTC.